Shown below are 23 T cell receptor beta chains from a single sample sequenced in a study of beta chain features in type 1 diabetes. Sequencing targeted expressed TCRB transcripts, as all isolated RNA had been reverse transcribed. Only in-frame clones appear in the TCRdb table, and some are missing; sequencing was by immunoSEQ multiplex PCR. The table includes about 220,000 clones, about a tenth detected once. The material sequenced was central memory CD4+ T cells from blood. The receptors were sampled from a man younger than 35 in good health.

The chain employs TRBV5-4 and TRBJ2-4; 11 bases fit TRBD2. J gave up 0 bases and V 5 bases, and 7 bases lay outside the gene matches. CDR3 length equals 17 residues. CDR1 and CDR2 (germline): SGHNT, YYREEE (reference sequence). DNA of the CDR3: TGTGCCAGCAGTCCGACTAGCGGGGATGTAGCCAAAAACATTCAGTACTTC. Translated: CASSPTSGDVAKNIQYF. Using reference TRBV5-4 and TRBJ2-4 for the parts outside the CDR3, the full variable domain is ETGVTQSPTHLIKTRGQQVTLRCSSQSGHNTVSWYQQALGQGPQFIFQYYREEENGRGNFPPRFSGLQFPNYSSELNVNALELDDSALYLCASSPTSGDVAKNIQYFGAGTRLSVL.

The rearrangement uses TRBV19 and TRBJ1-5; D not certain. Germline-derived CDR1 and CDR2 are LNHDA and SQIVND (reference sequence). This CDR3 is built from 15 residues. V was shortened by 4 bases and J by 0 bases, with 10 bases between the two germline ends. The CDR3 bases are TGTGCCAGTAGTAGCCGCGGGGTTAGCAATCAGCCCCAGCATTTT. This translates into CASSSRGVSNQPQHF.

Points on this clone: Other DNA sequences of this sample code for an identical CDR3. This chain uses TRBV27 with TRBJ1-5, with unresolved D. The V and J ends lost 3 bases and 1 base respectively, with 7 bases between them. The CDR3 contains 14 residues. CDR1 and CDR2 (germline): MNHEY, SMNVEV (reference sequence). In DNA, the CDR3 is TGTGCCAGCAGTTTGGTACAGAGCAATCAGCCCCAGCATTTT. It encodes CASSLVQSNQPQHF.

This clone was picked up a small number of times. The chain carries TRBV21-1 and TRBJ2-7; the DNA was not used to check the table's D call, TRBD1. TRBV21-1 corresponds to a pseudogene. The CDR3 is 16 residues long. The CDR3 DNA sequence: TGTGCCAGCAGCATGGGGACAGGGGCTTTTTCATACGAGCAGTACTTC. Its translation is CASSMGTGAFSYEQYF.

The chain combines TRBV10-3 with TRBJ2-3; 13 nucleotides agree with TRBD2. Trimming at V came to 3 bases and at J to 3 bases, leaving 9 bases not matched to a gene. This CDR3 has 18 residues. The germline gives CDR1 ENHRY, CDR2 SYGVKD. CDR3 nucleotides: TGTGCCATCAGTGAACAACTAGCGGGAGGGCCAGGTACAGATACGCAGTATTTT. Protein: CAISEQLAGGPGTDTQYF.

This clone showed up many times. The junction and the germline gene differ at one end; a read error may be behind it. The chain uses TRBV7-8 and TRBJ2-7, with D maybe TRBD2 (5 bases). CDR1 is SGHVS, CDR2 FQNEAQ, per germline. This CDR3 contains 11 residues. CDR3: CASSLARLLEF. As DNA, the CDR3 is TGTGCCAGCAGCTTAGCGCGGCTACTAGAGTTC.

The CDR3 DNA follows: TGTGCCAGCAGCTTAGCAGGGGGCGATGAAAAACTGTTTTTT. Residues: CASSLAGGDEKLFF. The chain combines TRBV7-6 with TRBJ1-4; 7 nucleotides agree with TRBD1. Germline CDR1 is SGHVS and CDR2 is FNYEAQ. Trimming cost V 0 bases and J 6 bases; bases outside gene matches: 1. This CDR3 is 14 amino acids long.

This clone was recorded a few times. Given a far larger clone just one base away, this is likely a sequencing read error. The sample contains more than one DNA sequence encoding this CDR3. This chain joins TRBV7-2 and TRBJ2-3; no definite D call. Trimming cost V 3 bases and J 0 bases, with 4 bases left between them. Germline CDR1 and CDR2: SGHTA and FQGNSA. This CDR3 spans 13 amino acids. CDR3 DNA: TGTGCCAGCAGCTTTCCGAGCACAGATACGCAGTATTTT. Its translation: CASSFPSTDTQYF.

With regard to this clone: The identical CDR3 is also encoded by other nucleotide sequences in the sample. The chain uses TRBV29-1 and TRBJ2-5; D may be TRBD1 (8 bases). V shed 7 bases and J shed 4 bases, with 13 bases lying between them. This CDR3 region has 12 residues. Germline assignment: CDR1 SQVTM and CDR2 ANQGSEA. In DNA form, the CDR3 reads TGCAGCGGCTACAGGGGGGGAGAGACCCAGTACTTC. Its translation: CSGYRGGETQYF. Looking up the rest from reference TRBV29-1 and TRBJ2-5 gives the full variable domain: SAVISQKPSRDICQRGTSLTIQCQVDSQVTMMFWYRQQPGQSLTLIATANQGSEATYESGFVIDKFPISRPNLTFSTLTVSNMSPEDSSIYLCSGYRGGETQYFGPGTRLLVL.

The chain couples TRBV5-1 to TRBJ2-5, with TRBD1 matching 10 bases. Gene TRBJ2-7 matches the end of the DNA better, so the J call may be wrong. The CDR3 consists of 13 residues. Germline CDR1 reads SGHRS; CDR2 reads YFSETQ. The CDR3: CASGTGASDEQYF. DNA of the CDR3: TGCGCCAGCGGGACAGGGGCTTCCGACGAGCAGTACTTC.

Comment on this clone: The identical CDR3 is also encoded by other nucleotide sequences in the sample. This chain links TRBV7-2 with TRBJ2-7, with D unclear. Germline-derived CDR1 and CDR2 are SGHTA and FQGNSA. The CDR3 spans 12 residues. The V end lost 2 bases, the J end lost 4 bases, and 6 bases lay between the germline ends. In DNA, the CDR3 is TGTGCCAGCAGCTTAAATAGTTACGAGCAGTACTTC. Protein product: CASSLNSYEQYF.

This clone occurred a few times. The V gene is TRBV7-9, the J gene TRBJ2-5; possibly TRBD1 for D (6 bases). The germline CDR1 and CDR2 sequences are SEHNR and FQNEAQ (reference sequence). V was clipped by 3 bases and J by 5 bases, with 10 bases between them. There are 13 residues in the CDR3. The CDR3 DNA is TGTGCCAGCAGCTTCACAGGGTCCGAGACCCAGTACTTC. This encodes CASSFTGSETQYF.

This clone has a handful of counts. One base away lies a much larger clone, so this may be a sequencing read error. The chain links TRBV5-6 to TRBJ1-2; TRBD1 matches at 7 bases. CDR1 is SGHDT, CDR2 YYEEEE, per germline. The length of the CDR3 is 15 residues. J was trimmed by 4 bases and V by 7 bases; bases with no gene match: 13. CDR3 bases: TGTGCCAGCTCACAGGGGATAGGTGTTAGCTATGGCTACACCTTC. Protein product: CASSQGIGVSYGYTF.

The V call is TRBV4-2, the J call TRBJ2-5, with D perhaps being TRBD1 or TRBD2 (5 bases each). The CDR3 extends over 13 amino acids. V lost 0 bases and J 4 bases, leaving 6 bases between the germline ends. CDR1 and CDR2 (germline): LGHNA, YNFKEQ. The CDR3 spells CASSQEGTETQYF. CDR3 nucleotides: TGTGCCAGCAGCCAAGAAGGGACAGAGACCCAGTACTTC.

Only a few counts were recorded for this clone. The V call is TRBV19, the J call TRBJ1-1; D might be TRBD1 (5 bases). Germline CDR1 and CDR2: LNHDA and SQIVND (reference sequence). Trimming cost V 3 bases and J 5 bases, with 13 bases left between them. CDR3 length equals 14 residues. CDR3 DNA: TGTGCCAGTAGTATTATAGGGGCCCTGACTGAAGCTTTCTTT. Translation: CASSIIGALTEAFF.

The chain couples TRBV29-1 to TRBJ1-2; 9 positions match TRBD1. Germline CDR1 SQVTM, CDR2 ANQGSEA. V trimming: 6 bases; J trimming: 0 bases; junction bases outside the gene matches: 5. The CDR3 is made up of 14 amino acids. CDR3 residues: CSVGTGPANYGYTF. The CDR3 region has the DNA TGCAGCGTGGGGACAGGGCCAGCTAACTATGGCTACACCTTC.

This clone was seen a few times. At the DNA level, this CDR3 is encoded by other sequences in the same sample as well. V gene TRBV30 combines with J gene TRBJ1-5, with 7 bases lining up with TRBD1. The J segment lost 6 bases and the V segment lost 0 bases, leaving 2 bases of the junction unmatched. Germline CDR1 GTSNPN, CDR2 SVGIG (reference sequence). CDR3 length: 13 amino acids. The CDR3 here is CAWSVQGSQPQHF. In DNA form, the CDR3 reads TGTGCCTGGAGTGTACAGGGGAGTCAGCCCCAGCATTTT.

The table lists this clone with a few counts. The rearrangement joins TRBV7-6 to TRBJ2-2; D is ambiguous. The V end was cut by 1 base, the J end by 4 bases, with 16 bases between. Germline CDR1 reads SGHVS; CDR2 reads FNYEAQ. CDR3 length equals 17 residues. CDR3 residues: CASSLDAGRQSTGELFF. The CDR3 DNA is TGTGCCAGCAGCTTAGACGCAGGCCGGCAATCCACCGGGGAGCTGTTTTTT. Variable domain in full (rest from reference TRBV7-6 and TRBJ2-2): GAGVSQSPRYKVTKRGQDVALRCDPISGHVSLYWYRQALGQGPEFLTYFNYEAQQDKSGLPNDRFSAERPEGSISTLTIQRTEQRDSAMYRCASSLDAGRQSTGELFFGEGSRLTVL.

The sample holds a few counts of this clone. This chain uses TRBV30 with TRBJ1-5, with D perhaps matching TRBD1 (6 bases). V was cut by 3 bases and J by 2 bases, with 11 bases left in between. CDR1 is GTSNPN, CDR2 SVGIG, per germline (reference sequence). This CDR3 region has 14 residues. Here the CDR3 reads CAWSSPGGNQPQHF. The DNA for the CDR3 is TGTGCCTGGAGCTCTCCAGGGGGCAATCAGCCCCAGCATTTT.

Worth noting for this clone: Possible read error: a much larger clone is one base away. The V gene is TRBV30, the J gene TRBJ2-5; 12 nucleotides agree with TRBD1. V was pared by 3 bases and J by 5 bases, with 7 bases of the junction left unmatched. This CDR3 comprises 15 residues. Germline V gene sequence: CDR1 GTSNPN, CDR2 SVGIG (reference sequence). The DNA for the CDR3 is TGTGCCTGGAGGCCGGGACAGGGGGCGAGGGAGACCCAGTACTTC. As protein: CAWRPGQGARETQYF.

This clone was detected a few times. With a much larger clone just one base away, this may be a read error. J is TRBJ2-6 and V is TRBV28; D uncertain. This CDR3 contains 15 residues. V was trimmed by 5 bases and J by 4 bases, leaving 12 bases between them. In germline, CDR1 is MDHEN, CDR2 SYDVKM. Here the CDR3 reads CASSGSLRGANVLTF. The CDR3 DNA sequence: TGTGCCAGCAGTGGGTCCCTCCGAGGGGCCAACGTCCTGACTTTC.

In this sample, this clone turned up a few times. CDR3 sequence: CASSQDRPSSGANVLTF. The CDR3, as DNA: TGCGCCAGCAGCCAAGATCGGCCGAGCTCTGGGGCCAACGTCCTGACTTTC. This chain links TRBV4-1 with TRBJ2-6; D gene ambiguous. V lost 0 bases, J lost 0 bases, and 9 bases lay in between. Germline V lookup: CDR1 MGHRA, CDR2 YSYEKL. This CDR3 spans 17 amino acids.

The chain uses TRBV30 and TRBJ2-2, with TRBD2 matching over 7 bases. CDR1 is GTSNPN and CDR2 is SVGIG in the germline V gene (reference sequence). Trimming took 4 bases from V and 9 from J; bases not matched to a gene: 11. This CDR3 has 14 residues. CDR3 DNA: TGTGCCTGGACCAGCGGGATTAGGGGCCGGGAGCTGTTTTTT. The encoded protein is CAWTSGIRGRELFF.